The 6 T cell receptor beta chains listed next were all sequenced from one sample in a study of T cell clonotyping in hematopoietic cell transplantation. Sequenced by immunoSEQ multiplex PCR; TCRdb stores in-frame clones only, minus some. The sample comprises 15,000 or so clones, about 76% of which are singletons, and 7.5% to 10% rests with the top ten. Sequenced material: peripheral blood mononuclear cells. The receptors derive from a woman aged 55-69 years in good health. Some clones in this sample may be carry-over from other donors' samples.

The chain uses TRBV4-2 and TRBJ2-7; TRBD2 agrees at 14 bases. This CDR3 has 16 residues. Trimming removed 4 bases from V and 12 bases from J; junction bases left unmatched: 14. The germline gives CDR1 LGHNA, CDR2 YNFKEQ. In nucleotides, the CDR3 is TGTGCCAGCAGCCCGGTGGTCGGGACTAGCGGGGGAGTGCGGTACTTC. This sequence encodes CASSPVVGTSGGVRYF.

This clone has a handful of counts. CDR3 loop: CASSLYGQGQPQHF. As DNA, the CDR3 is TGTGCCAGCAGCTTATATGGACAGGGACAGCCCCAGCATTTT. The V call is TRBV5-4, the J call TRBJ1-5, with 8 bases that match TRBD1. The V gene's germline CDR1 is SGHNT and CDR2 YYREEE (reference sequence). V trimming: 2 bases; J trimming: 7 bases; junction bases outside the gene matches: 5. The CDR3 runs to 14 residues.

The chain employs TRBV9 and TRBJ2-7, with 14 bases matching TRBD2. Unmatched junction bases numbered 6, after V lost 3 bases and J lost 7 bases. CDR3 length: 15 residues. Germline-derived CDR1 and CDR2 are SGDLS and YYNGEE. CDR3 loop: CASSEGGLAGEEQYF. The CDR3 DNA follows: TGTGCCAGCAGCGAGGGGGGACTAGCGGGAGAAGAGCAGTACTTC.

This clone was counted a single time. The chain links TRBV19 to TRBJ1-1, with 7 bases aligning to TRBD1. J gave up 1 base and V 4 bases, and 0 bases lay outside the gene matches. Germline-derived CDR1 and CDR2 are LNHDA and SQIVND (reference sequence). CDR3 length: 13 amino acids. This chain's CDR3 is CASSRQGNTEAFF. The CDR3 DNA sequence: TGTGCCAGTAGTAGACAGGGGAACACTGAAGCTTTCTTT.

The V call is TRBV9, the J call TRBJ2-7, with D possibly being TRBD2 (5 bases). The CDR3 is 14 residues long. The V gene lost 0 bases and the J gene lost 7 bases, with 14 bases spanning the gap. Germline CDR1 and CDR2: SGDLS and YYNGEE. CDR3 in DNA: TGTGCCAGCAGCGTAGAAGAAGGGAAGCGGGAGCAGTACTTC. Amino acid sequence: CASSVEEGKREQYF.

V usage is TRBV7-8 and J usage is TRBJ2-7, with D maybe TRBD1 (6 bases). The CDR3 is 13 amino acids. Germline V gene sequence: CDR1 SGHVS, CDR2 FQNEAQ. In nucleotides, the CDR3 is TGTGCCAGCAGCGACTTGCTTCCAGGGGTCCTACGGGTC. It translates to CASSDLLPGVLRV.